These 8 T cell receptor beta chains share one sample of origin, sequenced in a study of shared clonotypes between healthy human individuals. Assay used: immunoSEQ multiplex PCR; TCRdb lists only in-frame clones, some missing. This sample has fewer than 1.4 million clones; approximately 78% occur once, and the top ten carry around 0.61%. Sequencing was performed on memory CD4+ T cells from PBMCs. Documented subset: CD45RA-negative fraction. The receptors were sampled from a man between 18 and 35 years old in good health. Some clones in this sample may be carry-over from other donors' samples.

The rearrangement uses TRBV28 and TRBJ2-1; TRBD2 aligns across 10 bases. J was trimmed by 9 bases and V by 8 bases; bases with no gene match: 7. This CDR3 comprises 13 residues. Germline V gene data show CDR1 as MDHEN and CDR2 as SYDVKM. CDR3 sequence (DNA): TGTGCCAGCGGGCTAGCGGGAGCTCCTGAGCAGTTCTTC. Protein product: CASGLAGAPEQFF.

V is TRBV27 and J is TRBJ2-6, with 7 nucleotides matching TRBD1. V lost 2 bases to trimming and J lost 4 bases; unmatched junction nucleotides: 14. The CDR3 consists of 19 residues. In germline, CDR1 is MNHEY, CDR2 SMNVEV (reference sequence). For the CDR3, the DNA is TGTGCCAGCAGTTTACCCCGCCTCGACAGGGTGTCGGGGGCCAACGTCCTGACTTTC. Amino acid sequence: CASSLPRLDRVSGANVLTF.

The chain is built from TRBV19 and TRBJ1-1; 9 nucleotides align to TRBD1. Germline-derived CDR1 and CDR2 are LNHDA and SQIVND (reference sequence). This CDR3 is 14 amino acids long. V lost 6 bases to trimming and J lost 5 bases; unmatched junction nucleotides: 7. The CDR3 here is CASSQQGAGTEAFF. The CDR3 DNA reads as TGTGCCAGTAGCCAACAGGGGGCCGGGACTGAAGCTTTCTTT.

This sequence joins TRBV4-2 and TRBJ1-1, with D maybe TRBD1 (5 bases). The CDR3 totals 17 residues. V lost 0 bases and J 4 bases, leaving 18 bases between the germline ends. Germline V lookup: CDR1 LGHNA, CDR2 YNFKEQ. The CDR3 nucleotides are TGTGCCAGCAGCCAAGAGGGGCAGGGACGAGATGGCACTGAAGCTTTCTTT. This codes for CASSQEGQGRDGTEAFF.

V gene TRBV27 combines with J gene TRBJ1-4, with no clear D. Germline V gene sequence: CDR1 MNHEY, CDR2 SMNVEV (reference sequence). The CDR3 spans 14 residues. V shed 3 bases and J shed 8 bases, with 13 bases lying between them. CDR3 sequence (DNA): TGTGCCAGCAGTTTGGCCGGAATAGGGGAAAAACTGTTTTTT. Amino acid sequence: CASSLAGIGEKLFF.

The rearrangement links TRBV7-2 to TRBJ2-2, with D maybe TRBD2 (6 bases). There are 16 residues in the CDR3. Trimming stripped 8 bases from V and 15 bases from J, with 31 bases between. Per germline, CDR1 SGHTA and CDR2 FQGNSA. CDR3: CASGMGSGNAVMMVFF. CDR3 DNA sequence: TGTGCCAGCGGCATGGGTAGCGGAAACGCTGTTATGATGGTGTTTTTT.

The CDR3 protein is CASSQDLGMGTDTQYF. The CDR3 nucleotides are TGTGCCAGCAGCCAAGATCTCGGGATGGGCACAGATACGCAGTATTTT. The V and J genes are TRBV14 and TRBJ2-3; a possible D gene is TRBD2 (5 bases). Trimming removed 0 bases at V and 1 base at J, with 11 bases between. Germline CDR1 and CDR2: SGHDN and FVKESK. CDR3 length equals 16 residues.

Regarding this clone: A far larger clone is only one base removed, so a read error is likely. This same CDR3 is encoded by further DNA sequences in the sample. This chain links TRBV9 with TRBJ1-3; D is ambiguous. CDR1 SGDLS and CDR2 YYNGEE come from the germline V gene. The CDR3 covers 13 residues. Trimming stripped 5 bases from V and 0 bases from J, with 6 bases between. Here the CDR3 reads CASSVSSGNTIYF. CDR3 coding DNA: TGTGCCAGCAGTGTAAGCTCTGGAAACACCATATATTTT. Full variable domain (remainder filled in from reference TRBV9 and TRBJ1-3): DSGVTQTPKHLITATGQRVTLRCSPRSGDLSVYWYQQSLDQGLQFLIQYYNGEERAKGNILERFSAQQFPDLHSELNLSSLELGDSALYFCASSVSSGNTIYFGEGSWLTVV.